What follows are 25 T cell receptor beta chains derived from one specimen sequenced in a study of blood T cell repertoires in COVID-19. Clones were read by immunoSEQ multiplex PCR, and TCRdb kept only the in-frame ones, dropping some. The top ten clones hold about 4% of a sample with 200,000 to 250,000 clones, 86% of them seen once. The specimen was PBMCs or T cells enriched from blood (not recorded which). These TCRs come from a woman in her forties with acute COVID-19.

The chain couples TRBV3-1 (or the pseudogene TRBV3-2) to TRBJ1-6; perhaps TRBD1 as D (5 bases). The V end was cut by 3 bases, the J end by 11 bases, with 14 bases between. The germline V gene encodes CDR1 LGHDT and CDR2 YNNKEL (reference sequence). The CDR3 totals 14 residues. The CDR3 DNA follows: TGTGCCAGCAGCCAGAACTCGGACATAACACCCCTCCACTTT. Residues: CASSQNSDITPLHF.

This clone appeared once. The chain has TRBV3-1 (or the pseudogene TRBV3-2) and TRBJ1-3; a possible D gene is TRBD1 (5 bases). In germline, CDR1 is LGHDT, CDR2 YNNKEL (reference sequence). V gave up 5 bases and J gave up 4 bases, with 6 bases separating them. This CDR3 comprises 12 residues. The CDR3 spells CASSAGGNTIYF. The CDR3 DNA follows: TGTGCCAGCAGCGCAGGGGGAAACACCATATATTTT.

The rearrangement joins TRBV5-1 to TRBJ1-4; D is possibly TRBD1 (6 bases). Germline CDR1 SGHRS, CDR2 YFSETQ. CDR3 length equals 16 residues. V dropped 5 bases and J dropped 0 bases, with 14 bases sitting between them. CDR3 residues: CASRAGGAATNEKLFF. The CDR3 bases are TGCGCCAGCAGGGCGGGGGGGGCTGCAACTAATGAAAAACTGTTTTTT. The full variable domain, with the rest looked up from reference TRBV5-1 and TRBJ1-4, is KAGVTQTPRYLIKTRGQQVTLSCSPISGHRSVSWYQQTPGQGLQFLFEYFSETQRNKGNFPGRFSGRQFSNSRSEMNVSTLELGDSALYLCASRAGGAATNEKLFFGSGTQLSVL.

V gene TRBV6-2 or TRBV6-3 combines with J gene TRBJ2-7, with 7 bases matching TRBD1. CDR3 size: 14 residues. Germline lookup yields CDR1 MNHEY and CDR2 SVGEGT. The J segment lost 4 bases and the V segment lost 5 bases, leaving 8 bases of the junction unmatched. CDR3 region: CASSIGTEMYEQYF. In nucleotides, the CDR3 is TGTGCCAGCAGTATAGGGACAGAGATGTACGAGCAGTACTTC.

The chain carries TRBV9 and TRBJ2-7; TRBD1 aligns across 8 bases. The CDR3 consists of 16 residues. The ends lost 4 bases at V and 7 bases at J; junction bases unmatched: 16. Germline lookup yields CDR1 SGDLS and CDR2 YYNGEE. The CDR3 coding sequence is TGTGCCAGCAGCCCCCAACCCGGGACAGGCTTTCTGGAGCAGTACTTC. Its protein is CASSPQPGTGFLEQYF.

This clone was counted only a few times. The chain carries TRBV29-1 and TRBJ2-7; 10 nucleotides line up with TRBD1. V trimming: 8 bases; J trimming: 6 bases; junction bases outside the gene matches: 10. CDR3 length: 13 amino acids. Germline V CDR1 and CDR2: SQVTM, ANQGSEA. CDR3 protein: CSLRGDRGSEQYF. For the CDR3, the DNA is TGCAGCCTCAGGGGGGACAGGGGATCCGAGCAGTACTTC.

This clone has at least ten counts. This chain connects TRBV7-9 to TRBJ1-4; the D gene is possibly TRBD1 (6 bases). V was pared by 5 bases and J by 7 bases, with 20 bases between. This CDR3 has 16 amino acids. The germline gives CDR1 SEHNR, CDR2 FQNEAQ (reference sequence). The CDR3 loop is CASSLSGGKAGEKLFF. The CDR3 DNA reads as TGTGCCAGCAGCCTAAGCGGGGGCAAAGCGGGTGAAAAACTGTTTTTT.

The DNA of the CDR3 is TGTGCCAGCAGCCAGCACCCCCCTAGCGGGGAGGTGATCGCCGGGGAGCTGTTTTTT. Protein product: CASSQHPPSGEVIAGELFF. The V call is TRBV3-1 (or the pseudogene TRBV3-2), the J call TRBJ2-2, with 9 positions matching TRBD2. The CDR3 contains 19 residues. J gave up 6 bases and V 3 bases, and 17 bases lay outside the gene matches. Per germline, CDR1 LGHDT and CDR2 YNNKEL (reference sequence).

The CDR3 is CATSRGHPGQHYGYTF. The DNA of the CDR3 is TGTGCCACCAGCAGAGGCCATCCGGGACAGCACTATGGCTACACCTTC. V usage is TRBV15 and J usage is TRBJ1-2; 7 bases line up with TRBD1. The CDR3 spans 16 residues. Germline CDR1 and CDR2: LNHNV and YYDKDF (reference sequence). With 1 base clipped from V and 3 bases from J, the junction kept 8 bases outside the gene matches.

This sequence joins TRBV9 and TRBJ2-2, with TRBD1 matching over 9 bases. Trimming took 4 bases from V and 4 from J; bases not matched to a gene: 8. Germline assignment: CDR1 SGDLS and CDR2 YYNGEE. CDR3 length: 16 residues. CDR3 protein: CASSFPGQGGTGELFF. The CDR3 region has the DNA TGTGCCAGCAGCTTTCCGGGACAGGGAGGCACCGGGGAGCTGTTTTTT.

This chain uses TRBV15 with TRBJ1-5; possibly TRBD1 for D (5 bases). This CDR3 is 15 amino acids long. Germline CDR1 and CDR2: LNHNV and YYDKDF (reference sequence). The V end was cut by 0 bases, the J end by 4 bases, with 10 bases between. The CDR3 reads CATSREGRLNQPQHF. The CDR3 DNA follows: TGTGCCACCAGCAGAGAGGGGCGGTTGAATCAGCCCCAGCATTTT.

The rearrangement joins TRBV6-5 to TRBJ1-1; TRBD1 might be the D (6 bases). V lost 7 bases and J lost 4, with 19 bases in between. The germline CDR1 and CDR2 sequences are MNHEY and SVGAGI. The CDR3 loop spans 15 amino acids. This chain's CDR3 is CASIAKGTGRTEAFF. CDR3 nucleotides: TGTGCCAGCATCGCCAAGGGTACAGGGCGCACTGAAGCTTTCTTT.

The rearrangement links TRBV3-1 (or the pseudogene TRBV3-2) to TRBJ1-2, with D hard to call. Germline V lookup: CDR1 LGHDT, CDR2 YNNKEL (reference sequence). V lost 4 bases, J lost 0 bases, and 6 bases lay in between. There are 13 residues in the CDR3. CDR3 region: CASSRTANYGYTF. As DNA, the CDR3 is TGTGCCAGCAGCCGTACAGCTAACTATGGCTACACCTTC.

The rearrangement links TRBV2 to TRBJ2-2; the match to TRBD1 covers 9 bases. Germline lookup yields CDR1 SNHLY and CDR2 FYNNEI. This CDR3 contains 15 residues. J was trimmed by 7 bases and V by 6 bases; bases with no gene match: 9. The CDR3, as DNA: TGTGCCAGCAGAAGTACAGGGGGCGCGAGCGGGGAGCTGTTTTTT. It translates to CASRSTGGASGELFF. The complete variable domain, with remaining parts taken from reference TRBV2 and TRBJ2-2, reads EPEVTQTPSHQVTQMGQEVILRCVPISNHLYFYWYRQILGQKVEFLVSFYNNEISEKSEIFDDQFSVERPDGSNFTLKIRSTKLEDSAMYFCASRSTGGASGELFFGEGSRLTVL.

V is TRBV7-8 and J is TRBJ2-1, with a weak D call TRBD2 (5 bases). Per the germline V gene, CDR1 is SGHVS and CDR2 is FQNEAQ. The CDR3 totals 15 residues. Trimming removed 6 bases at V and 4 bases at J, with 16 bases between. CDR3 DNA sequence: TGTGCCAGCAGACAGACTAACCTCTTGTACAATGAGCAGTTCTTC. Its protein product is CASRQTNLLYNEQFF.

In this sample, this clone turned up a few times. The V gene is TRBV5-4, the J gene TRBJ1-1, with D unresolved. The CDR3 is made up of 14 amino acids. CDR1 is SGHNT and CDR2 is YYREEE in the germline V gene (reference sequence). Deletions cut 7 bases from V and 0 bases from J, with 13 bases between. The chain's CDR3 is CASGYRFMNTEAFF. The CDR3 DNA follows: TGTGCCAGCGGCTACAGATTCATGAACACTGAAGCTTTCTTT.

In its sample, this clone was seen once. The chain has TRBV6-4 and TRBJ2-1; D unresolved. Germline loops: CDR1 MRHNA, CDR2 SNTAGT. Trimming took 8 bases from V and 2 from J, leaving 10 bases between them. The CDR3 loop spans 13 amino acids. Written as DNA, the CDR3 is TGTGCCAGCGCCGCAGGCCCCTACAATGAGCAGTTCTTC. Protein: CASAAGPYNEQFF.

The chain links TRBV5-4 to TRBJ1-1; 8 positions agree with TRBD1. Germline V gene lookup returns CDR1 SGHNT and CDR2 YYREEE (reference sequence). The CDR3 totals 15 residues. The V segment lost 3 bases and the J segment 4 bases; nucleotides outside the gene matches: 8. CDR3 coding DNA: TGTGCCAGCAGCTCAGGGGGCAAAGGCGGCACTGAAGCTTTCTTT. Translating it yields CASSSGGKGGTEAFF. Filled out from reference TRBV5-4 and TRBJ1-1, the complete variable domain reads ETGVTQSPTHLIKTRGQQVTLRCSSQSGHNTVSWYQQALGQGPQFIFQYYREEENGRGNFPPRFSGLQFPNYSSELNVNALELDDSALYLCASSSGGKGGTEAFFGQGTRLTVV.

The chain's CDR3 is CASSELGTGLGTDTQYF. The CDR3 DNA reads as TGTGCCAGCAGTGAATTGGGAACAGGGCTTGGGACAGATACGCAGTATTTT. The rearrangement joins TRBV2 to TRBJ2-3, with D perhaps TRBD1 (6 bases). Germline CDR1 SNHLY, CDR2 FYNNEI. The V end was cut by 2 bases, the J end by 3 bases, with 18 bases between. The CDR3 loop spans 17 amino acids.

This rearrangement joins TRBV19 to TRBJ1-5; 9 bases match TRBD1. This CDR3 is built from 15 residues. Germline CDR1 is LNHDA and CDR2 is SQIVND (reference sequence). The V and J ends lost 7 bases and 2 bases, in that order; junction bases with no gene match: 6. The CDR3 loop is CASNTGQGGNQPQHF. CDR3 coding DNA: TGTGCCAGTAATACGGGACAGGGTGGCAATCAGCCCCAGCATTTT.

The V gene is TRBV9, the J gene TRBJ1-1, with a tentative D call TRBD1 (6 bases). Germline values: CDR1 SGDLS, CDR2 YYNGEE. V lost 8 bases and J 0 bases, leaving 11 bases between the germline ends. CDR3 length: 13 amino acids. Written as DNA, the CDR3 is TGTGCCAGTCAGGGGTTTTTGAACACTGAAGCTTTCTTT. Its translation is CASQGFLNTEAFF.

The chain carries TRBV6-5 and TRBJ1-4; D may be TRBD1 (6 bases). The V and J ends lost 6 bases and 8 bases respectively, with 16 bases between them. The CDR3 runs to 14 residues. Germline V gene sequence: CDR1 MNHEY, CDR2 SVGAGI. Here the CDR3 DNA reads TGTGCCAGCAGGAGCGGGGGGGCCGGAGAAAAACTGTTTTTT. Its protein is CASRSGGAGEKLFF.

This chain uses TRBV14 with TRBJ1-2; 7 bases align to TRBD1. After removal of 4 bases from V and 6 bases from J, the junction contained 8 bases not matched to a gene. The CDR3 loop spans 14 amino acids. The germline V gene encodes CDR1 SGHDN and CDR2 FVKESK. The DNA for the CDR3 is TGTGCCAGCAGCCGAAGAAGGACAGGAGATGGCTACACCTTC. Amino acid sequence: CASSRRRTGDGYTF. Filled out from reference TRBV14 and TRBJ1-2, the complete variable domain reads EAGVTQFPSHSVIEKGQTVTLRCDPISGHDNLYWYRRVMGKEIKFLLHFVKESKQDESGMPNNRFLAERTGGTYSTLKVQPAELEDSGVYFCASSRRRTGDGYTFGSGTRLTVV.

This rearrangement joins TRBV7-9 to TRBJ2-5, with 9 nucleotides matching TRBD1. Germline trimming cut 5 bases from V and 3 bases from J; bases unmatched to any gene: 4. The CDR3 extends over 14 amino acids. Germline V gene sequence: CDR1 SEHNR, CDR2 FQNEAQ (reference sequence). The CDR3 DNA reads as TGTGCCAGCAGCGTACGGACAGGGGAAGAGACCCAGTACTTC. This sequence encodes CASSVRTGEETQYF.

This chain connects TRBV4-2 to TRBJ2-1; possible D gene TRBD2, 6 bases. V gave up 8 bases and J gave up 6 bases, with 20 bases separating them. The CDR3 is 15 amino acids. CDR1 is LGHNA, CDR2 YNFKEQ, per germline. Here the CDR3 reads CASSLGPTGGNEQFF. The CDR3 nucleotides are TGTGCCAGCTCGCTGGGGCCCACCGGGGGCAATGAGCAGTTCTTC.